Detailed here is one T cell receptor beta chain. Its specificity is unknown. The sample belongs to a study of neoadjuvant nivolumab and ipilimumab in lung cancer. Study conclusions and caveats: From pretherapy to surgery, tumor richness and clonality rose with dual therapy. Resected tumors had greater TCR richness and clonality than uninvolved lung.

Here immunoSEQ multiplex PCR was the method, and the copy in TCRdb shows in-frame clones only, minus some. The sample contains approximately 26,000 clones, about 85% of which appear only once. The germline V gene has CDR1 SGHAT and CDR2 FQNNGV. This CDR3 has 12 amino acids. The V end was cut by 6 bases, the J end by 0 bases, with 5 bases between. The chain carries TRBV11-2 and TRBJ1-1, with D unclear. This sequence originates from an adult with non-small cell lung cancer. The sequenced sample was peripheral blood, obtained before neoadjuvant nivolumab, alone or with ipilimumab. The CDR3 loop is CASRNVNTEAFF. The CDR3 region has the DNA TGTGCCAGCAGGAACGTGAACACTGAAGCTTTCTTT.